A single sample gave rise to the 20 T cell receptor beta chains below, sequenced in a study of blood T cell repertoires in COVID-19. Measured with immunoSEQ multiplex PCR; TCRdb has only the in-frame clones, and not every one. The table has 100,000 to 150,000 clones, more than 70% seen once. Sample: peripheral blood. These receptor sequences come from a human donor in a cohort sampled during active COVID-19.

This chain connects TRBV28 to TRBJ1-1, with a weak D call TRBD1 (5 bases). Germline V gives CDR1 MDHEN, CDR2 SYDVKM. The CDR3 is made up of 15 amino acids. V shed 5 bases and J shed 5 bases, with 18 bases lying between them. In DNA form, the CDR3 reads TGTGCCAGCAGTATCCCGTGGGGTCGGGGGACTGAAGCTTTCTTT. Translating it yields CASSIPWGRGTEAFF.

V is TRBV27 and J is TRBJ2-1; 10 positions agree with TRBD2. Looked up from germline, CDR1 is MNHEY and CDR2 is SMNVEV (reference sequence). V gave up 7 bases and J gave up 7 bases; unmatched junction bases: 13. CDR3 size: 16 residues. The CDR3 bases are TGTGCCAGCAACAGCCTGGGACTAGCGCGTTGGAATGAGCAGTTCTTC. Encoded protein: CASNSLGLARWNEQFF.

This clone came up once. This rearrangement joins TRBV15 to TRBJ1-1; TRBD1 aligns across 7 bases. The germline CDR1 and CDR2 sequences are LNHNV and YYDKDF (reference sequence). There are 14 residues in the CDR3. The J segment lost 3 bases and the V segment lost 1 base, leaving 2 bases of the junction unmatched. The CDR3 DNA follows: TGTGCCACCAGCAGAGCCCAGGGGGACACTGAAGCTTTCTTT. Its protein product is CATSRAQGDTEAFF.

The rearrangement links TRBV11-3 to TRBJ2-2; TRBD1 matches 9 bases. The CDR3 runs to 13 residues. CDR1 and CDR2 (germline): SGHNT, YENEEA. J was trimmed by 12 bases and V by 5 bases; bases with no gene match: 7. Here the CDR3 reads CASSLPGTGKLFF. CDR3 bases: TGTGCCAGCAGCCTGCCCGGGACAGGGAAGCTGTTTTTT. Looking up the rest from reference TRBV11-3 and TRBJ2-2 gives the full variable domain: EAGVVQSPRYKIIEKKQPVAFWCNPISGHNTLYWYLQNLGQGPELLIRYENEEAVDDSQLPKDRFSAERLKGVDSTLKIQPAELGDSAVYLCASSLPGTGKLFFGEGSRLTVL.

The V gene is TRBV14, the J gene TRBJ1-2; the D gene is possibly TRBD1 (5 bases). This CDR3 has 17 residues. The germline V and J ends were trimmed by 4 bases and 4 bases, with 22 bases remaining between them. Looked up from germline, CDR1 is SGHDN and CDR2 is FVKESK. The chain's CDR3 is CASSPLLGTGASYGYTF. CDR3 nucleotides: TGTGCCAGCAGCCCCCTTCTCGGAACAGGCGCCTCCTATGGCTACACCTTC.

The chain carries TRBV18 and TRBJ2-7; tentatively, D is TRBD1 (6 bases). V was shortened by 5 bases and J by 2 bases, with 19 bases between the two germline ends. CDR1 is KGHSH, CDR2 LQKENI, per germline. The CDR3 is 16 residues long. CDR3 sequence reads: CASSSRGSSETYEQYF. DNA of the CDR3: TGTGCCAGCTCATCCAGGGGATCCTCCGAGACCTACGAGCAGTACTTC.

V and J are TRBV4-1 and TRBJ2-3; D possibly corresponds to TRBD1 (7 bases). Per the germline V gene, CDR1 is MGHRA and CDR2 is YSYEKL. There are 16 residues in the CDR3. V lost 1 base, J lost 5 bases, and 16 bases lay in between. CDR3 sequence: CASSQVSGGLRDTQYF. CDR3 bases: TGCGCCAGCAGCCAAGTATCAGGGGGACTTCGAGATACGCAGTATTTT.

The rearrangement links TRBV25-1 to TRBJ2-4, with TRBD1 as a possible D gene (5 bases). CDR1 and CDR2 from the germline V gene are MGHDK and SYGVNS. The CDR3 length is 12 residues. Trimming pared 4 bases from V and 5 bases from J, leaving 6 bases between. CDR3 sequence: CASSAQENIQYF. Written as DNA, the CDR3 is TGTGCCAGCAGTGCACAGGAAAACATTCAGTACTTC.

The genes are TRBV27 and TRBJ2-1, with D hard to call. This CDR3 has 16 amino acids. The germline V and J ends were trimmed by 0 bases and 0 bases, with 9 bases remaining between them. Looked up from germline, CDR1 is MNHEY and CDR2 is SMNVEV (reference sequence). The CDR3 coding sequence is TGTGCCAGCAGTTTATCCCCCGAGAGCTCCTACAATGAGCAGTTCTTC. Protein: CASSLSPESSYNEQFF.

The chain employs TRBV19 and TRBJ2-1, with D maybe TRBD1 (5 bases). CDR1 and CDR2 (germline): LNHDA, SQIVND (reference sequence). V was clipped by 3 bases and J by 8 bases, with 17 bases between them. This CDR3 is built from 15 residues. The CDR3 DNA reads TGTGCCAGTAGTATCGTCTTAGACAGTATGGATGAGCAGTTCTTC. Translation: CASSIVLDSMDEQFF. Looking up the rest from reference TRBV19 and TRBJ2-1 gives the full variable domain: DGGITQSPKYLFRKEGQNVTLSCEQNLNHDAMYWYRQDPGQGLRLIYYSQIVNDFQKGDIAEGYSVSREKKESFPLTVTSAQKNPTAFYLCASSIVLDSMDEQFFGPGTRLTVL.

The rearrangement uses TRBV28 and TRBJ2-7; 8 nucleotides line up with TRBD2. Germline lookup yields CDR1 MDHEN and CDR2 SYDVKM. J was trimmed by 0 bases and V by 5 bases; bases with no gene match: 6. The CDR3 is made up of 15 amino acids. DNA for the CDR3: TGTGCCAGCAGTCTACTAGCGGAACCCTCCTACGAGCAGTACTTC. Protein sequence: CASSLLAEPSYEQYF.

CDR3 DNA sequence: TGTGCCAGCAGTTATACGGGAACCTACCAAGAGACCCAGTACTTC. The encoded protein is CASSYTGTYQETQYF. The rearrangement joins TRBV6-5 to TRBJ2-5, with a weak D call TRBD2 (5 bases). V lost 3 bases, J lost 0 bases, and 11 bases lay in between. The CDR3 contains 15 residues. Per the germline V gene, CDR1 is MNHEY and CDR2 is SVGAGI.

Of note for this clone: This sample also contains other DNA sequences that code for the same CDR3. V and J are TRBV9 and TRBJ2-3, with D tentatively TRBD1 (5 bases). The CDR3 spans 15 residues. V was shortened by 0 bases and J by 3 bases, with 11 bases between the two germline ends. Germline loops: CDR1 SGDLS, CDR2 YYNGEE. CDR3 DNA: TGTGCCAGCAGCGTAGGACCTCAGGGTACAGATACGCAGTATTTT. Amino acid sequence: CASSVGPQGTDTQYF.

V and J are TRBV6-1 and TRBJ2-5, with D possibly TRBD2 on 6 matching bases. The CDR3 has 15 residues. The germline V gene has CDR1 MNHNS and CDR2 SASEGT. V lost 0 bases and J 4 bases, leaving 12 bases between the germline ends. CDR3 bases: TGTGCCAGCAGTGAAGCAATCGGGGGTGGAGAGACCCAGTACTTC. Protein product: CASSEAIGGGETQYF.

The V and J genes are TRBV5-1 and TRBJ2-2; D perhaps matches TRBD2 (6 bases). Germline V gene data show CDR1 as SGHRS and CDR2 as YFSETQ. V was pared by 0 bases and J by 7 bases, with 16 bases between. This CDR3 comprises 16 residues. CDR3 region: CASSLATGVGFGELFF. CDR3 in DNA: TGCGCCAGCAGCTTGGCGACGGGAGTGGGCTTCGGGGAGCTGTTTTTT.

The J gene is TRBJ1-1, the V gene TRBV5-1; D uncertain. Germline assignment: CDR1 SGHRS and CDR2 YFSETQ. The CDR3 has 14 amino acids. Trimming took 0 bases from V and 5 from J, leaving 11 bases between them. This CDR3 reads CASSLEGGWTEAFF. The CDR3 bases are TGCGCCAGCAGCTTGGAAGGCGGGTGGACTGAAGCTTTCTTT.

This chain uses TRBV24-1 with TRBJ2-7; TRBD2 matches 8 bases. Trimming removed 9 bases from V and 5 bases from J; junction bases left unmatched: 8. Germline V lookup: CDR1 KGHDR, CDR2 SFDVKD. This CDR3 is built from 13 residues. The CDR3 coding sequence is TGTGCCACCGGGACTAGAATTTCGAACGAGCAGTACTTC. Residues: CATGTRISNEQYF.

The chain links TRBV3-1 (or the pseudogene TRBV3-2) to TRBJ2-7; 8 bases are a match to TRBD2. Germline CDR1 reads LGHDT; CDR2 reads YNNKEL (reference sequence). Trimming at V came to 4 bases and at J to 0 bases, leaving 8 bases not matched to a gene. The CDR3 has 16 amino acids. The DNA of the CDR3 is TGTGCCAGCAGCCGTGGGCGGGAGGCCCTCTCCTACGAGCAGTACTTC. Its protein product is CASSRGREALSYEQYF.

Comments on this clone: Distinct nucleotide sequences in the sample also encode this CDR3. CDR3: CASSYRAGQPQHF. The CDR3 nucleotides read TGTGCCAGCAGTTATCGCGCAGGGCAGCCCCAGCATTTT. The chain couples TRBV6-5 to TRBJ1-5; D is possibly TRBD1 (5 bases). The CDR3 spans 13 residues. Deletions cut 3 bases from V and 7 bases from J, with 10 bases between. From germline, CDR1 is MNHEY and CDR2 SVGAGI.

The chain carries TRBV6-5 and TRBJ2-7, with TRBD1 identical over 10 bases. J lost 5 bases, V lost 6 bases, and 10 bases had no gene match. This CDR3 is built from 15 residues. Germline CDR1 MNHEY, CDR2 SVGAGI. The CDR3 spells CASRDRGQGTHEQYF. CDR3 sequence (DNA): TGTGCCAGCAGGGATCGGGGACAGGGGACCCACGAGCAGTACTTC.